These 8 T cell receptor beta chains were all obtained from the same sample, sequenced in a study of blood T cell repertoires in COVID-19. TCRdb keeps only in-frame clones here, not all; method: immunoSEQ multiplex PCR. The profile shows hundreds of thousands of clones, 88% of them singletons. The sequenced material came from peripheral blood. These receptors came from a woman in her 70s with COVID-19, enrolled during active disease.

The J gene is TRBJ1-4, the V gene TRBV5-4; 8 bases line up with TRBD1. J lost 5 bases, V lost 1 base, and 4 bases had no gene match. The germline CDR1 and CDR2 sequences are SGHNT and YYREEE (reference sequence). The CDR3 has 15 residues. The CDR3 sequence: CASSLSTGANEKLFF. DNA for the CDR3: TGTGCCAGCAGCTTGTCGACAGGGGCGAATGAAAAACTGTTTTTT.

The chain combines TRBV11-2 with TRBJ2-3; a possible D gene is TRBD2 (7 bases). The V gene's germline CDR1 is SGHAT and CDR2 FQNNGV. This CDR3 contains 13 residues. V lost 7 bases and J 7 bases, leaving 15 bases between the germline ends. The DNA of the CDR3 is TGTGCCAGCAACCTCAAGGGGGGGAATACGCAGTATTTT. This encodes CASNLKGGNTQYF.

V and J are TRBV28 and TRBJ2-6, with no clear D. The germline V gene encodes CDR1 MDHEN and CDR2 SYDVKM. V gave up 9 bases and J gave up 0 bases, with 6 bases separating them. This CDR3 spans 13 amino acids. The CDR3 here is CASVVSGANVLTF. CDR3 DNA sequence: TGTGCCAGTGTAGTCTCTGGGGCCAACGTCCTGACTTTC.

The gene calls are TRBV24-1 and TRBJ2-3; 9 nucleotides line up with TRBD2. Germline lookup yields CDR1 KGHDR and CDR2 SFDVKD. Trimming cost V 0 bases and J 8 bases; bases outside gene matches: 8. This CDR3 spans 16 amino acids. CDR3 in DNA: TGTGCCACCAGTGATTTGAAAGGCGGGGGGGCCACTACGCAGTATTTT. Protein sequence: CATSDLKGGGATTQYF.

V and J are TRBV7-8 and TRBJ1-5; perhaps TRBD1 as D (5 bases). The CDR3 extends over 16 amino acids. V was shortened by 4 bases and J by 0 bases, with 13 bases between the two germline ends. Germline lookup yields CDR1 SGHVS and CDR2 FQNEAQ. The CDR3 spells CASSSFPRASNQPQHF. The CDR3 DNA reads as TGTGCCAGCAGCTCCTTTCCCAGGGCTAGCAATCAGCCCCAGCATTTT.

The chain carries TRBV5-4 and TRBJ1-3, with D tentatively TRBD1 (5 bases). Germline CDR1 SGHNT, CDR2 YYREEE (reference sequence). With 0 bases removed from V and 4 bases from J, the gap between germline ends came to 11 bases. This CDR3 contains 15 residues. In DNA form, the CDR3 reads TGTGCCAGCAGCTTGGCAGGGATCACCGGAAACACCATATATTTT. As protein: CASSLAGITGNTIYF.

The CDR3 sequence: CSAAGLMDNYGYTF. The CDR3 DNA sequence: TGCAGCGCCGCAGGGTTAATGGATAACTATGGCTACACCTTC. This sequence joins TRBV29-1 and TRBJ1-2; D possibly corresponds to TRBD1 (5 bases). Trimming took off 7 bases at V and 1 base at J, with 16 bases between the two ends. Germline values: CDR1 SQVTM, CDR2 ANQGSEA. CDR3 length: 14 residues.

This clone was detected once. This chain joins TRBV30 and TRBJ2-3; D uncertain. The germline CDR1 and CDR2 sequences are GTSNPN and SVGIG (reference sequence). V lost 1 base, J lost 3 bases, and 11 bases lay in between. The CDR3 has 14 amino acids. CDR3 in amino acids: CAWSGPSATDTQYF. DNA of the CDR3: TGTGCCTGGAGTGGTCCGAGCGCTACAGATACGCAGTATTTT.